This T cell receptor (beta chain) was captured by sequencing in a study of human T cells and chemical hapten exposure. Study at large: The cohort included alopecia areata under or over 50% scalp, totalis and universalis. Per-sample variation in TCR yield stemmed mainly from small pooled library volume differences.

This clonotype was found many times. Time point in this sample: patch test 2, 6 weeks after DPC sensitization. Treatment here: therapeutic diphenylcyclopropenone sensitization with weekly scalp DPC. Donors were 18 to 70-year-old alopecia patients suitable for DPC. Individual cDNA molecules in this library carried unique molecular identifiers. TCRdb reprocessed the RACE reads with MiXCR, giving one entry per CDR3 protein. The sample lists about 96,000 distinct CDR3 sequences, 9% to 9.5% occurring once. In germline, CDR1 is MDHEN, CDR2 SYDVKM. The V segment lost 6 bases and the J segment 0 bases; nucleotides outside the gene matches: 5. The CDR3 consists of 15 residues.

Sequencing used whole blood, obtained in connection with sensitization to the hapten diphenylcyclopropenone (DPC). This sequence originates from a woman in her forties with alopecia areata. Some clones in this sample may be carry-over from other donors' samples. The rearrangement links TRBV28 to TRBJ2-3, with 8 bases matching TRBD2. The CDR3 spells CASRTGGLSTDTQYF. The CDR3 DNA follows: TGTGCCAGCAGAACGGGAGGGCTCAGCACAGATACGCAGTATTTT.